The rows below give T cell receptor beta chains drawn from one sample of a study of blood T cell repertoires in COVID-19. The data were produced by immunoSEQ multiplex PCR, yet TCRdb's version contains in-frame clones alone and is incomplete. The repertoire holds about 350,000 clones, with approximately 89% as singletons. Sequenced input: peripheral blood. All receptors derive from a woman aged 60 to 75 with COVID-19, enrolled during active disease. CDR3s include the opening cysteine and the closing phenylalanine or tryptophan. Fields, in order: V gene, J gene, CDR3 protein.

TRBV28	TRBJ1-5	CASSLEGQPQHF
TRBV14	TRBJ1-1	CASSQESVSTEAFF
TRBV6-2/TRBV6-3	TRBJ1-1	CASSSRGMKNTEAFF
TRBV28	TRBJ1-1	CASSLRVTEAFF
TRBV6-1	TRBJ1-5	CASSDPGGQPQHF
TRBV25-1	TRBJ1-2	CASSEGTQGFWGYTF
TRBV5-1	TRBJ2-2	CASSPGQGDTGELFF
TRBV7-9	TRBJ2-1	CASSSPGLGRNEQFF
TRBV6-5	TRBJ1-1	CASSYRRGNTEAFF
TRBV3-1/TRBV3-2	TRBJ1-4	CASSQEGTATNEKLFF
TRBV4-1	TRBJ1-3	CASSQVGVGNTIYF
TRBV18	TRBJ2-2	CASGRAGGPATGELFF
TRBV7-9	TRBJ2-2	CASSSQGAGELFF
TRBV7-2	TRBJ1-2	CASSYDGTANYGYTF
TRBV19	TRBJ2-3	CASIYRAGRTDTQYF
TRBV7-2	TRBJ1-1	CASRPTGGNTEAFF
TRBV30	TRBJ1-1	CAWSVLGQGAGTEAFF
TRBV7-2	TRBJ1-5	CASSSGGGQPQHF
TRBV2	TRBJ1-1	CASRGTAKNTEAFF
TRBV10-3	TRBJ1-1	CAISESGGSTEAFF
TRBV27	TRBJ2-3	CASSSLMAGGGNADTQYF
TRBV7-9	TRBJ1-6	CASSAGQGSSPLHF
TRBV3-1/TRBV3-2	TRBJ1-4	CASSPLGVGQLSEKLFF
TRBV18	TRBJ2-5	CASSRLAGTQETQYF
TRBV5-1	TRBJ1-4	CASSPIGTGQLNEKLFF
TRBV4-1	TRBJ2-4	CASSPRTWIETKNIQYF
TRBV7-9	TRBJ1-5	CASSPTGVSNQPQHF
TRBV30	TRBJ2-7	CAWSSEDRGYEQYF
TRBV4-1	TRBJ1-6	CASSRQPTGLGASYNSPLHF
TRBV2	TRBJ1-5	CASSTSGTHPHF